Below, 8 T cell receptor beta chains from the same sample are listed, as sequenced in a study of graft-versus-host responses after intestinal transplantation. Antigens for these TCRs are unknown. The data were produced by immunoSEQ multiplex PCR, yet TCRdb's version contains in-frame clones alone and is incomplete. In the table there are about 100,000 clones, approximately 84% of which are singletons. The sequences come from unstimulated CD4+ T cells sorted from spleen or lymph node cells, collected before transplant. These receptors were taken from a human donor who was the organ donor for an intestinal transplant.

The rearrangement links TRBV2 to TRBJ2-1; D gene unclear. The germline gives CDR1 SNHLY, CDR2 FYNNEI. CDR3 length: 12 residues. With 7 bases removed from V and 4 bases from J, the gap between germline ends came to 8 bases. The CDR3 DNA follows: TGTGCCAGCACAGCGTTGTACAATGAGCAGTTCTTC. It yields the protein CASTALYNEQFF.

V and J are TRBV11-2 and TRBJ1-1, with D hard to call. V gave up 5 bases and J gave up 1 base, with 17 bases separating them. The V gene's germline CDR1 is SGHAT and CDR2 FQNNGV. CDR3 length: 16 amino acids. The CDR3 nucleotides are TGTGCCAGCAGCCGCACCACCACAGTGAGGAACACTGAAGCTTTCTTT. Translation gives CASSRTTTVRNTEAFF.

This chain connects TRBV5-1 to TRBJ2-7; the match to TRBD1 covers 10 bases. Germline loops: CDR1 SGHRS, CDR2 YFSETQ. The V gene end was trimmed by 3 bases and the J gene end by 4 bases; junction bases not matched to a gene: 4. CDR3 size: 14 residues. The CDR3 nucleotides read TGCGCCAGCAGCTCGGACAGGGGGGGATACGAGCAGTACTTC. Its translation: CASSSDRGGYEQYF. Based on the CDR3 plus reference TRBV5-1 and TRBJ2-7, the full variable domain is KAGVTQTPRYLIKTRGQQVTLSCSPISGHRSVSWYQQTPGQGLQFLFEYFSETQRNKGNFPGRFSGRQFSNSRSEMNVSTLELGDSALYLCASSSDRGGYEQYFGPGTRLTVT.

V usage is TRBV19 and J usage is TRBJ1-1, with D possibly TRBD1 on 6 matching bases. Looked up from germline, CDR1 is LNHDA and CDR2 is SQIVND (reference sequence). The V gene lost 4 bases and the J gene lost 4 bases, with 13 bases spanning the gap. This CDR3 has 14 residues. Here the CDR3 reads CASSKDSWGTEAFF. The CDR3 nucleotides read TGTGCCAGTAGTAAGGACAGTTGGGGCACTGAAGCTTTCTTT.

The rearrangement joins TRBV19 to TRBJ2-1, with D possibly matching TRBD1 (5 bases). V shed 5 bases and J shed 6 bases, with 20 bases lying between them. This CDR3 is built from 16 residues. Looked up from germline, CDR1 is LNHDA and CDR2 is SQIVND (reference sequence). The CDR3 DNA reads as TGTGCCAGTAGTCCACAAACGACAGTTGCAGGCAATGAGCAGTTCTTC. Protein sequence: CASSPQTTVAGNEQFF. Full variable domain (remainder filled in from reference TRBV19 and TRBJ2-1): DGGITQSPKYLFRKEGQNVTLSCEQNLNHDAMYWYRQDPGQGLRLIYYSQIVNDFQKGDIAEGYSVSREKKESFPLTVTSAQKNPTAFYLCASSPQTTVAGNEQFFGPGTRLTVL.

This clone was seen once. This chain links TRBV5-8 with TRBJ2-7, with 7 bases that match TRBD1. The CDR3 runs 14 residues. V gave up 4 bases and J gave up 6 bases; unmatched junction bases: 10. Germline V gives CDR1 SGHTS, CDR2 YDEGEE. CDR3 residues: CASSLRQGRREQYF. CDR3 nucleotide sequence: TGTGCCAGCAGCCTCCGACAGGGTCGTCGCGAGCAGTACTTC.

The chain carries TRBV5-1 and TRBJ2-5, with D unclear. V lost 0 bases, J lost 4 bases, and 4 bases lay in between. The CDR3 covers 12 residues. CDR1 and CDR2 from the germline V gene are SGHRS and YFSETQ. The CDR3: CASSLGLETQYF. The CDR3 region has the DNA TGCGCCAGCAGCTTGGGTTTAGAGACCCAGTACTTC.

The V and J genes are TRBV28 and TRBJ1-5; tentatively, D is TRBD1 (5 bases). In germline, CDR1 is MDHEN, CDR2 SYDVKM. The V end lost 6 bases, the J end lost 4 bases, and 10 bases lay between the germline ends. CDR3 length equals 13 residues. CDR3 DNA sequence: TGTGCCAGCAGAGGGGTAACTAATCAGCCCCAGCATTTT. It is translated as CASRGVTNQPQHF. The entire variable domain, with the rest obtained from reference TRBV28 and TRBJ1-5, is as follows: DVKVTQSSRYLVKRTGEKVFLECVQDMDHENMFWYRQDPGLGLRLIYFSYDVKMKEKGDIPEGYSVSREKKERFSLILESASTNQTSMYLCASRGVTNQPQHFGDGTRLSIL.